This TCR beta chain was recovered during a study of T cell responses to AZD1222 COVID-19 vaccine. V was pared by 3 bases and J by 6 bases, with 5 bases between. The germline gives CDR1 LNHDA, CDR2 SQIVND (reference sequence). This CDR3 spans 11 amino acids. General observations from the study: The donor cohort was predominantly white British with a female majority, and clonal diversity may have been underestimated. Repertoires were obtained solely post-peak T cell response. Nearly half of spike-specific TCRs reportedly target unmutated variant regions. Spike-specific TCR breadth rose after two AZD1222 doses, and depth rose as well.

Sequencing was performed with immunoSEQ multiplex PCR; in TCRdb, only in-frame clones are kept and a portion is missing. The repertoire has around 150,000 clones, approximately 92% of them found once; the top ten carry approximately 7%. In regard to this clone: Its specificity is not known.

This clonotype was obtained from an adult who received the AZD1222 COVID-19 vaccine. The specimen comprised peripheral blood, sampled 28 days after the second AZD1222 dose. This rearrangement joins TRBV19 to TRBJ1-2, with unresolved D. The CDR3 coding sequence is TGTGCCAGTAGTATTGGGAATGGCTACACCTTC. This encodes CASSIGNGYTF.